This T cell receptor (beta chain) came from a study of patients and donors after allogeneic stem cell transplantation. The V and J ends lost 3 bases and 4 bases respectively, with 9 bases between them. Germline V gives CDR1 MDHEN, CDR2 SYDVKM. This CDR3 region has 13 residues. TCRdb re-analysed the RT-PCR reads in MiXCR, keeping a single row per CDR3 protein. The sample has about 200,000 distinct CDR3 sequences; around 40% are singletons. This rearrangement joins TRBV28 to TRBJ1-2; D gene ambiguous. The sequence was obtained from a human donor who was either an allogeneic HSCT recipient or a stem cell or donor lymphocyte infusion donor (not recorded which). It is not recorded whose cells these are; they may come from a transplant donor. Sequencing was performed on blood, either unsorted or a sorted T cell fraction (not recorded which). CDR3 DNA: TGTGCCAGCAGTTTGGGGAGCTTCTATGGCTACACCTTC. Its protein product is CASSLGSFYGYTF.